The rows below give T cell receptor beta chains drawn from one sample of a study of blood T cell repertoires in COVID-19. Clones were sequenced by immunoSEQ multiplex PCR, and TCRdb holds only the in-frame ones, with some missing. This sample carries more than 250,000 clones, about 87% of them seen once, and the ten largest clones take under 5.5%. Sample: PBMCs or T cells enriched from blood (not recorded which). Every receptor here comes from a woman aged 25-40 years who had recovered from COVID-19. CDR3s include the opening cysteine and the closing phenylalanine or tryptophan. The D gene is left open where the match is weak. Rows give clone size only sometimes, using once, few, many, or a class for an expanded clone.

clone size,V gene,J gene,D gene,CDR3 DNA,CDR3 protein
.,TRBV6-5,TRBJ1-2,.,TGTGCCATCTCGAGAGGGTATGGCTACACCTTC,CAISRGYGYTF
once,TRBV28,TRBJ2-3,.,TGTGCCACCTCGGAGGGAGAGGTCGGCACAGATACGCAGTATTTT,CATSEGEVGTDTQYF
once,TRBV28,TRBJ2-7,TRBD1,TGTGCCAGCAGTTTACCTCCCACAGGGGCCTACGAGCAGTACTTC,CASSLPPTGAYEQYF
.,TRBV27,TRBJ1-1,TRBD1,TGTGCCAGCAGTTTGCTGGGACAGGGGAATATGGCTTTCTTT,CASSLLGQGNMAFF
.,TRBV11-2,TRBJ2-1,TRBD2,TGTGCCAGCAGCTTAGTCACGGGGGGGGTAAATGAGCAGTTCTTC,CASSLVTGGVNEQFF
.,TRBV4-3,TRBJ2-5,TRBD2,TGCGCCAGCAGCCAAGATAGAAGCGGGGGAACCCTCCAAGAGACCCAGTACTTC,CASSQDRSGGTLQETQYF
few,TRBV7-3,TRBJ2-3,TRBD1,TGTGCCAGCAGCCCGGATCTAAGGGGGCGAGGCACAGATACGCAGTATTTT,CASSPDLRGRGTDTQYF
.,TRBV11-2,TRBJ2-3,TRBD2,TGTGCCAGCAGCACCGGACTAGCGCAAAGCACAGATACGCAGTATTTT,CASSTGLAQSTDTQYF
.,TRBV11-2,TRBJ2-7,.,TGTGCCAGCAGCTCGAGGACTGTGGAGCAGTACTTC,CASSSRTVEQYF
.,TRBV2,TRBJ1-5,.,TGTGCCAGCAGCGAAAAATTGGCGGTTGGTCAGCCCCAGCATTTT,CASSEKLAVGQPQHF
.,TRBV5-8,TRBJ2-5,TRBD2,TGTGCCAGCAGCTTGGGACTAGCGGGGGGGCTAGGAGAGACCCAGTACTTC,CASSLGLAGGLGETQYF
once,TRBV18,TRBJ1-4,TRBD1,TGTGCCAGCTCGAGGGGACAGTCTAATGAAAAACTGTTTTTT,CASSRGQSNEKLFF
.,TRBV2,TRBJ2-2,.,TGTGCCAGCAGCCACGACAGACCGTTGGACACCGGGGAGCTGTTTTTT,CASSHDRPLDTGELFF
.,TRBV6-1,TRBJ1-6,TRBD1,TGTGCCAGCAGTGAAACCTCGGGACAGTATAATTCACCCCTCCACTTT,CASSETSGQYNSPLHF
.,TRBV7-9,TRBJ1-1,.,TGTGCCAGCAGCCGCCGGTCGAACACTGAAGCTTTCTTT,CASSRRSNTEAFF
.,TRBV6-1,TRBJ1-2,.,TGTGCCAGCAGTGTTTTACGTGCGGGCCCCTCGCTCGGCTACACCTTC,CASSVLRAGPSLGYTF
.,TRBV11-2,TRBJ1-3,.,TGTGCCAGCAGCTCCCGCATGGGCGGGGAGGTTTCTGGAAACACCATATATTTT,CASSSRMGGEVSGNTIYF
.,TRBV4-1,TRBJ1-5,.,TGCGCCAGCAGCCTCCGACAGGCAGATCAGCCCCAGCATTTT,CASSLRQADQPQHF
once,TRBV2,TRBJ2-7,.,TGTGCCAGCAGGCCGAGGGTACGGATCCACGAGCAGTACTTC,CASRPRVRIHEQYF
few,TRBV7-9,TRBJ1-5,.,TGTGCCAGCAGCTTAGCAAGCGGGGATCAGCCCCAGCATTTT,CASSLASGDQPQHF
.,TRBV5-1,TRBJ2-3,TRBD2,TGCGCCAGCAGCTTGGAGACTAGCGGCACCAGGACAGATACGCAGTATTTT,CASSLETSGTRTDTQYF
.,TRBV2,TRBJ2-7,TRBD2,TGTGCCAGCAGTGATGGGACTAGTCCCGAGCAGTACTTC,CASSDGTSPEQYF
.,TRBV30,TRBJ1-1,.,TGTGCCTGGAGTGTACCTCAGGGGCCGAACACTGAAGCTTTCTTT,CAWSVPQGPNTEAFF
.,TRBV5-1,TRBJ2-2,.,TGCGCCAGCGTTCCGGGACAGAACACCGGGGAGCTGTTTTTT,CASVPGQNTGELFF
.,TRBV7-6,TRBJ1-1,TRBD1,TGTGCCAGCAGCCGTTTCGGGACAGACACTGAAGCTTTCTTT,CASSRFGTDTEAFF
.,TRBV18,TRBJ2-7,.,TGTGCCAGCTCACCGTTGGACAAAACCTACGAGCAGTACTTC,CASSPLDKTYEQYF
once,TRBV29-1,TRBJ1-1,.,TGCAGCGTTGAATTTGGGGCAGTGTTAGTAGACACTGAAGCTTTCTTT,CSVEFGAVLVDTEAFF
.,TRBV6-4,TRBJ1-5,.,TGTGCCAGCAGTGCGGAGGGAGGGGGGCAGCCCCAGCATTTT,CASSAEGGGQPQHF
.,TRBV30,TRBJ2-1,.,TGTGCCTGGCTGACAGGCTCCTACAATGAGCAGTTCTTC,CAWLTGSYNEQFF
.,TRBV15,TRBJ1-3,.,TGTGCCACCAGCAGAGATGGCAGGGACACCTCTGGAAACACCATATATTTT,CATSRDGRDTSGNTIYF
.,TRBV5-1,TRBJ2-2,.,TGCGCCAGCAGCTCGGCAGGGGTCTCCGGGGAGCTGTTTTTT,CASSSAGVSGELFF
.,TRBV11-2,TRBJ2-7,TRBD1,TGTGCCAGCAGCCTACGGGACAGCTCCTACGAGCAGTACTTC,CASSLRDSSYEQYF
.,TRBV4-2,TRBJ1-6,TRBD1,TGTGCCAGCAGCCCAGAAAGCAGGGGGCTGGATAATTCACCCCTCCACTTT,CASSPESRGLDNSPLHF
.,TRBV4-1,TRBJ1-5,TRBD1,TGCGCCAGCAGCCTGGCGACAGGGTCTAATCAGCCCCAGCATTTT,CASSLATGSNQPQHF
.,TRBV5-1,TRBJ2-7,.,TGCGCCAGCATGGGCCCAGGGGACGAGCAGTACTTC,CASMGPGDEQYF
.,TRBV23-1,TRBJ1-5,.,TGCGCCAGCAGTCTCCCCAGGACTAGGAGAAGCAATCAGCCCCAGCATTTT,CASSLPRTRRSNQPQHF
.,TRBV5-5,TRBJ1-5,TRBD1,TGTGCCAGCAGCTTGCAGGGGGCGCTTGGTAGCAATCAGCCCCAGCATTTT,CASSLQGALGSNQPQHF
once,TRBV6-5,TRBJ1-2,.,TGTGCCAGCAGTTACGGGGGGTTTAATAGAAACTATGGCTACACCTTC,CASSYGGFNRNYGYTF
.,TRBV7-8,TRBJ1-3,.,TGTGCCAGCACCAAGGACAGTCGGTCTGGAAACACCATATATTTT,CASTKDSRSGNTIYF
.,TRBV6-5,TRBJ1-1,TRBD1,TGTGCCAGCCAACAGGGGACTGAAGCTTTCTTT,CASQQGTEAFF
.,TRBV5-1,TRBJ2-5,TRBD1,TGCGCCAGCAGCCCTTTCCCCGGGACAGGGGGAGAGACCCAGTACTTC,CASSPFPGTGGETQYF
.,TRBV27,TRBJ1-6,.,TGTGCCAGCAGTTCACCAGACTCCTATAATTCACCCCTCCACTTT,CASSSPDSYNSPLHF
.,TRBV5-4,TRBJ2-2,TRBD1,TGTGCCAGCAGCTTGGGACAGGGTGCCGGGGAGCTGTTTTTT,CASSLGQGAGELFF
.,TRBV28,TRBJ2-7,.,TGTGCCAGCAGTCCTTATAGGACAGTAATCTACGAGCAGTACTTC,CASSPYRTVIYEQYF